This TCR beta chain comes out of a study of OX40 agonist ivuxolimab in advanced cancers. Profiled with immunoSEQ multiplex PCR; TCRdb holds only in-frame clones, not every one. The sample includes approximately 74,000 clones, 75% to 95% seen only once; the top ten take approximately 0.49%. V was pared by 0 bases and J by 0 bases, with 4 bases between. The CDR3 is made up of 14 amino acids. CDR1 and CDR2 (germline): SGDLS, YYNGEE. A word on this clone: The identical CDR3 is also encoded by other nucleotide sequences in the sample.

The genes are TRBV9 and TRBJ2-4; no reliable D call. The source material was CD4+ or CD8+ T cells sorted from blood, sampled in a trial of the OX40 agonist ivuxolimab. The receptor was isolated from an adult with an advanced solid tumor such as melanoma, head and neck, liver or kidney cancer. The CDR3 DNA sequence: TGTGCCAGCAGCGTAGGCCTAGCCAAAAACATTCAGTACTTC. Encoded protein: CASSVGLAKNIQYF.